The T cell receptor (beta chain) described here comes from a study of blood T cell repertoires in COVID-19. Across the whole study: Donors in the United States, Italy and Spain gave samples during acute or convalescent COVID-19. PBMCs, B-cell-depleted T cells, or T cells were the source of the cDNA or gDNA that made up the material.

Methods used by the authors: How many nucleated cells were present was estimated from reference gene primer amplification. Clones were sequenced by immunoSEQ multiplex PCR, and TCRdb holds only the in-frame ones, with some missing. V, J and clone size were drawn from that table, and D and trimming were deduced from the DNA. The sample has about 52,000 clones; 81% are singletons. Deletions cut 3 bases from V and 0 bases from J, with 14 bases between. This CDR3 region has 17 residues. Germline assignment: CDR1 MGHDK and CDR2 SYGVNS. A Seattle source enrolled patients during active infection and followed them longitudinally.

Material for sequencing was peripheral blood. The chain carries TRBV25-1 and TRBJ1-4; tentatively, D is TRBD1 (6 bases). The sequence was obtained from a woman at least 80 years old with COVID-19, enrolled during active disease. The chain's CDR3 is CASSDRGGGSTNEKLFF. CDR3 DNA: TGTGCCAGCAGTGACCGAGGGGGTGGGTCAACTAATGAAAAACTGTTTTTT.